The rows below give T cell receptor beta chains drawn from one sample of a study of beta chain features in type 1 diabetes. The repertoire was sequenced with immunoSEQ multiplex PCR; TCRdb's copy has only in-frame clones and lacks some. This sample has some 410,000 clones, with around 10% found just once. Sequencing was carried out using naive CD4+ T cells from blood. The receptors derive from a woman between 18 and 29 years old in good health. CDR3s leave out the opening cysteine and the closing phenylalanine or tryptophan. Size is stated for part of the rows, as once, few or many counts, or as a class when the clone is expanded.

cdr3_aa: ATSRAGGGTDTQY
cdr3_length: 13
clone_size: few
j_call: TRBJ2-3
v_call: TRBV15

cdr3_aa: ASSVGLAGFDEQY
cdr3_length: 13
clone_size: few
j_call: TRBJ2-7
v_call: TRBV9

cdr3_aa: ASSQQGALGTQY
cdr3_length: 12
clone_size: NA
j_call: TRBJ2-5
v_call: TRBV28

cdr3_aa: ASGTDRDGLLNTGELF
cdr3_length: 16
clone_size: few
j_call: TRBJ2-2
v_call: TRBV2

cdr3_aa: ASSQVGGDNEQF
cdr3_length: 12
clone_size: NA
j_call: TRBJ2-1
v_call: TRBV4-1

cdr3_aa: ASSATQTYNEQF
cdr3_length: 12
clone_size: few
j_call: TRBJ2-1
v_call: TRBV10-2

cdr3_aa: ASSTTGESEAF
cdr3_length: 11
clone_size: NA
j_call: TRBJ1-1
v_call: TRBV19

cdr3_aa: ASSLTPSDTQY
cdr3_length: 11
clone_size: NA
j_call: TRBJ2-3
v_call: TRBV9

cdr3_aa: AWRQSSQETQY
cdr3_length: 11
clone_size: few
j_call: TRBJ2-5
v_call: TRBV30

cdr3_aa: ASSVDREGKLF
cdr3_length: 11
clone_size: NA
j_call: TRBJ1-4
v_call: TRBV6-5

cdr3_aa: SVGKGVPDEQF
cdr3_length: 11
clone_size: few
j_call: TRBJ2-1
v_call: TRBV29-1

cdr3_aa: ASSLARGQSNEQF
cdr3_length: 13
clone_size: few
j_call: TRBJ2-1
v_call: TRBV7-2

cdr3_aa: ASSSGLFPNEQF
cdr3_length: 12
clone_size: few
j_call: TRBJ2-1
v_call: TRBV28

cdr3_aa: SGTSGDGYT
cdr3_length: 9
clone_size: NA
j_call: TRBJ1-2
v_call: TRBV29-1

cdr3_aa: ASSQDSRETQY
cdr3_length: 11
clone_size: NA
j_call: TRBJ2-5
v_call: TRBV4-3

cdr3_aa: ASSLGTSGGETQY
cdr3_length: 13
clone_size: NA
j_call: TRBJ2-5
v_call: TRBV7-3

cdr3_aa: ASSLPGIEETQY
cdr3_length: 12
clone_size: few
j_call: TRBJ2-5
v_call: TRBV5-4

cdr3_aa: ASSQAGGETQY
cdr3_length: 11
clone_size: few
j_call: TRBJ2-5
v_call: TRBV4-2

cdr3_aa: ASSQVGTSGYEQY
cdr3_length: 13
clone_size: few
j_call: TRBJ2-7
v_call: TRBV14

cdr3_aa: ASSLRRVGTGSADTQY
cdr3_length: 16
clone_size: NA
j_call: TRBJ2-3
v_call: TRBV7-3

cdr3_aa: ASSVKLADTQY
cdr3_length: 11
clone_size: few
j_call: TRBJ2-3
v_call: TRBV9

cdr3_aa: ASSDFGYNYGYT
cdr3_length: 12
clone_size: NA
j_call: TRBJ1-2
v_call: TRBV2

cdr3_aa: AWSGWLGVGNTIY
cdr3_length: 13
clone_size: few
j_call: TRBJ1-3
v_call: TRBV30

cdr3_aa: ASSSPRQGGTDTQY
cdr3_length: 14
clone_size: few
j_call: TRBJ2-3
v_call: TRBV7-9

cdr3_aa: AWSPRRNTIY
cdr3_length: 10
clone_size: NA
j_call: TRBJ1-3
v_call: TRBV30

cdr3_aa: ASSLRLRDTQY
cdr3_length: 11
clone_size: NA
j_call: TRBJ2-3
v_call: TRBV7-2

cdr3_aa: ASSPTGVTVYEQY
cdr3_length: 13
clone_size: NA
j_call: TRBJ2-7
v_call: TRBV18

cdr3_aa: ASNLRGYGYT
cdr3_length: 10
clone_size: few
j_call: TRBJ1-2
v_call: TRBV28

cdr3_aa: ASSWTALEMVQF
cdr3_length: 12
clone_size: NA
j_call: TRBJ2-1
v_call: TRBV5-1

cdr3_aa: ASSPRGYGYT
cdr3_length: 10
clone_size: few
j_call: TRBJ1-2
v_call: TRBV6-5

cdr3_aa: ASSYSSTVSPLH
cdr3_length: 12
clone_size: few
j_call: TRBJ1-6
v_call: TRBV28